The sequence of this T cell receptor (beta chain) was determined in a study of CD8+ T cells in alopecia areata. Extracted RNA was reverse transcribed, and the resulting cDNA served as sequencing template. Measured with immunoSEQ multiplex PCR; TCRdb has only the in-frame clones, and not every one. The top ten clones hold around a quarter of a sample with about 140,000 clones, approximately 85% of them seen once. Trimming took off 4 bases at V and 6 bases at J, with 21 bases between the two ends. Germline CDR1 and CDR2: SGHAT and FQNNGV. This CDR3 region has 17 residues. Treatment noted: oral pan-JAK inhibitor, 5-10 mg twice daily. To note about this clone: The target antigen is unknown.

Overall study findings and caveats: Scalp and blood retained many expanded lesional clones during tofacitinib. Especially in alopecia totalis/universalis, lesional scalp showed greater clonality than normal scalp did. Scalp samples also contribute reads from the resident alphabeta T cells found in normal skin.

The specimen comprised CD8+ T cells sorted from blood, sampled at week 4, from a patient treated with tofacitinib. The clonotype was recovered from a human donor with alopecia areata. The chain has TRBV11-2 and TRBJ2-2; D not resolved. The CDR3 loop is CASSSTWTGRDPGELFF. Written as DNA, the CDR3 is TGTGCCAGCAGCTCGACGTGGACGGGTAGGGATCCCGGGGAGCTGTTTTTT.